A single sample is the source of the 10 T cell receptor beta chains below, sequenced in a study of blood T cell repertoires in COVID-19. Sequencing used immunoSEQ multiplex PCR; TCRdb keeps in-frame clones, though not all of them. The sample has around 100,000 clones, under 90% seen once. The sequenced sample consisted of peripheral blood. The source of these receptors is a human donor in a cohort sampled during active or convalescent COVID-19.

This clone was seen a single time. This chain uses TRBV12-2 with TRBJ2-7; TRBD2 is taken as the D call from the table, unchecked against the DNA. TRBV12-2 is reported as a pseudogene. The CDR3 covers 15 residues. CDR3 sequence (DNA): TGTGCAAGTCGCTCCGAACCGGGTTCTACCTACGAGCAGTACTTC. Its translation is CASRSEPGSTYEQYF.

V gene TRBV6-5 combines with J gene TRBJ2-3, with D unresolved. V was cut by 5 bases and J by 1 base, with 13 bases left in between. The CDR3 has 15 residues. The germline gives CDR1 MNHEY, CDR2 SVGAGI. In DNA form, the CDR3 reads TGTGCCAGCAGTCCCCTCGGTGTTGGCACAGATACGCAGTATTTT. It encodes CASSPLGVGTDTQYF.

The chain has TRBV6-1 and TRBJ1-1; 11 positions agree with TRBD1. Trimming took 2 bases from V and 4 from J; bases not matched to a gene: 15. In germline, CDR1 is MNHNS, CDR2 SASEGT. This CDR3 region has 19 residues. The CDR3, as DNA: TGTGCCAGCAGTGAATCTTGGGACAGGGGGTCTGGGAGCCCCACTGAAGCTTTCTTT. This encodes CASSESWDRGSGSPTEAFF.

The chain has TRBV19 and TRBJ1-6; D remains unclear. This CDR3 contains 15 residues. V lost 0 bases and J lost 6, with 9 bases in between. In germline, CDR1 is LNHDA, CDR2 SQIVND (reference sequence). CDR3 sequence: CASSIDSSLNSPLHF. In DNA form, the CDR3 reads TGTGCCAGTAGTATAGACAGTTCGCTTAATTCACCCCTCCACTTT.

This chain links TRBV21-1 with TRBJ2-4; the table's D call, TRBD1, has no DNA check behind it. TRBV21-1 is reported as a pseudogene. This CDR3 has 16 amino acids. CDR3 DNA: TGTGCCAGCCCCGGAGAGGGGGTCCCAACCAAAAACATTCAGTACTTC. Amino acids: CASPGEGVPTKNIQYF.

The rearrangement uses TRBV4-1 and TRBJ1-4; TRBD1 might be the D (5 bases). In germline, CDR1 is MGHRA, CDR2 YSYEKL. The CDR3 has 14 amino acids. With 1 base removed from V and 4 bases from J, the gap between germline ends came to 7 bases. This CDR3 is CASSQAGINEKLFF. CDR3 sequence (DNA): TGCGCCAGCAGCCAAGCAGGGATTAATGAAAAACTGTTTTTT.

The V and J genes are TRBV4-2 and TRBJ2-2, with D unresolved. The germline V and J ends were trimmed by 0 bases and 13 bases, with 15 bases remaining between them. There are 14 residues in the CDR3. Germline CDR1 is LGHNA and CDR2 is YNFKEQ. CDR3 coding DNA: TGTGCCAGCAGCCAAGATCTATTCCAACCCCGGCTGTTTTTT. Translation gives CASSQDLFQPRLFF.

This rearrangement joins TRBV28 to TRBJ1-3; tentatively, D is TRBD1 (5 bases). The germline V and J ends were trimmed by 5 bases and 4 bases, with 15 bases remaining between them. CDR3 length: 15 residues. Germline V gene sequence: CDR1 MDHEN, CDR2 SYDVKM. CDR3 bases: TGTGCCAGCAGTGCGTTCTCAGGGTTGGGAAACACCATATATTTT. It yields the protein CASSAFSGLGNTIYF.

The J gene is TRBJ1-1, the V gene TRBV14; D possibly corresponds to TRBD1 (6 bases). This CDR3 is 15 amino acids long. Trimming took 1 base from V and 4 from J, leaving 13 bases between them. Germline CDR1 SGHDN, CDR2 FVKESK. CDR3 sequence (DNA): TGTGCCAGCAGCCAAGCTCTAGGGGGTCTCACTGAAGCTTTCTTT. Residues: CASSQALGGLTEAFF.

Concerning this clone itself: A junction end diverges from the germline sequence, so it may reflect a read error. The CDR3 loop reads CASSLLPGGAYEQYF. The CDR3 region has the DNA TGTGCTAGCAGCTTACTACCCGGGGGGGCCTACGAGCAGTACTTC. V gene TRBV7-7 combines with J gene TRBJ2-7, with TRBD2 matching over 8 bases. The CDR3 is 15 residues long. Germline V lookup: CDR1 SSHAT, CDR2 FNYEAQ (reference sequence).